These 27 T cell receptor beta chains were sequenced from one sample in a study of shared clonotypes between healthy human individuals. Here immunoSEQ multiplex PCR was the method, and the copy in TCRdb shows in-frame clones only, minus some. The data contain about 1,900,000 clones, about 95% of them singletons. Naive-designated CD8 cells lacked CD45RO, were positively enriched for CCR7, and omitted terminally differentiated effector memory CD45RA+ cells. Source material: naive CD8+ T cells sorted from blood. These receptors were obtained from a young man in good health.

J is TRBJ2-7 and V is TRBV7-9; D may be TRBD2 (5 bases). The V gene lost 4 bases and the J gene lost 2 bases, with 12 bases spanning the gap. In germline, CDR1 is SEHNR, CDR2 FQNEAQ (reference sequence). The CDR3 extends over 14 amino acids. CDR3 residues: CASSSTTSPYEQYF. The CDR3 DNA is TGTGCCAGCAGCTCCACCACTAGTCCCTACGAGCAGTACTTC. The complete variable domain, with remaining parts taken from reference TRBV7-9 and TRBJ2-7, reads DTGVSQNPRHKITKRGQNVTFRCDPISEHNRLYWYRQTLGQGPEFLTYFQNEAQLEKSRLLSDRFSAERPKGSFSTLEIQRTEQGDSAMYLCASSSTTSPYEQYFGPGTRLTVT.

CDR3 loop: CASSYSPEGNTEAFF. The DNA of the CDR3 is TGTGCCAGCAGTTACTCGCCAGAAGGGAACACTGAAGCTTTCTTT. The V gene is TRBV6-5, the J gene TRBJ1-1; no firm D call. The CDR3 runs 15 residues. The V and J ends lost 0 bases and 1 base respectively, with 9 bases between them. Germline CDR1 reads MNHEY; CDR2 reads SVGAGI.

In regard to this clone: Within the sample, other DNA sequences also encode this same CDR3. The chain carries TRBV2 and TRBJ2-7, with 14 bases that match TRBD2. Germline loops: CDR1 SNHLY, CDR2 FYNNEI. This CDR3 region has 15 residues. The ends lost 3 bases at V and 2 bases at J; junction bases unmatched: 0. CDR3: CASSEGLAGAYEQYF. CDR3 DNA: TGTGCCAGCAGTGAGGGACTAGCGGGGGCCTACGAGCAGTACTTC.

This chain connects TRBV5-8 to TRBJ2-7; perhaps D is TRBD1 or TRBD2 (6 bases each). The V end was cut by 4 bases, the J end by 0 bases, with 11 bases between. The CDR3 extends over 14 amino acids. The germline V gene encodes CDR1 SGHTS and CDR2 YDEGEE. CDR3 in amino acids: CASSTSGASYEQYF. In DNA form, the CDR3 reads TGTGCCAGCAGCACCTCGGGGGCCTCCTACGAGCAGTACTTC.

This clone has a handful of counts. The V call is TRBV7-2, the J call TRBJ1-2, with D unresolved. The V and J ends lost 1 base and 5 bases respectively, with 8 bases between them. Germline V lookup: CDR1 SGHTA, CDR2 FQGNSA. This CDR3 is 13 amino acids long. In DNA form, the CDR3 reads TGTGCCAGCAGCTTAGGTGATACTTATGGCTACACCTTC. As protein: CASSLGDTYGYTF.

This chain uses TRBV19 with TRBJ2-7; D assignment may be TRBD1 or TRBD2 (5 bases each). The CDR3 sequence is 14 residues long. V shed 6 bases and J shed 6 bases, with 18 bases lying between them. The germline gives CDR1 LNHDA, CDR2 SQIVND (reference sequence). The CDR3 region is CASSTWPRDGEQYF. The CDR3, as DNA: TGTGCCAGTAGCACCTGGCCGAGGGACGGCGAGCAGTACTTC.

V and J are TRBV18 and TRBJ1-1; D may be TRBD1 (5 bases). The CDR3 loop spans 17 amino acids. The germline V gene encodes CDR1 KGHSH and CDR2 LQKENI. Trimming took 3 bases from V and 2 from J, leaving 19 bases between them. CDR3 amino acids: CASSPPYAQEANTEAFF. Written as DNA, the CDR3 is TGTGCCAGCTCACCGCCATACGCACAGGAAGCTAACACTGAAGCTTTCTTT.

V and J are TRBV2 and TRBJ2-7; D may be TRBD2 (6 bases). Trimming cost V 7 bases and J 6 bases, with 16 bases left between them. The CDR3 contains 13 residues. Germline CDR1 SNHLY, CDR2 FYNNEI. The CDR3 sequence: CASNAGEGGEQYF. The CDR3 coding sequence is TGTGCCAGCAACGCAGGCGAGGGAGGCGAGCAGTACTTC.

The chain links TRBV6-5 to TRBJ2-2, with 8 bases fitting TRBD1. From germline, CDR1 is MNHEY and CDR2 SVGAGI. V was clipped by 5 bases and J by 4 bases; unmatched bases: 6. The length of the CDR3 is 15 residues. This chain's CDR3 is CASSQTGDRTGELFF. CDR3 nucleotide sequence: TGTGCCAGCAGTCAGACAGGGGATCGCACCGGGGAGCTGTTTTTT.

The chain combines TRBV5-5 with TRBJ2-7, with D tentatively TRBD2 (6 bases). The CDR3 spans 15 residues. Trimming pared 2 bases from V and 4 bases from J, leaving 16 bases between. Germline CDR1 and CDR2: SGHKS and YYEKEE (reference sequence). CDR3 in DNA: TGTGCCAGCAGCTTCCATACGGGAGCAGGTTACGAGCAGTACTTC. Its protein product is CASSFHTGAGYEQYF.

This chain connects TRBV6-5 to TRBJ1-2, with a possible D match to TRBD1 (5 bases). Germline CDR1 is MNHEY and CDR2 is SVGAGI. CDR3 length: 14 amino acids. V was pared by 4 bases and J by 6 bases, with 15 bases between. This chain's CDR3 is CASSFGQGVDGYTF. The CDR3 coding sequence is TGTGCCAGCAGTTTTGGTCAGGGAGTCGATGGCTACACCTTC.

The chain links TRBV27 to TRBJ2-7; D gene unclear. V was pared by 4 bases and J by 3 bases, with 16 bases between. The CDR3 contains 15 residues. Germline V gene sequence: CDR1 MNHEY, CDR2 SMNVEV (reference sequence). CDR3 sequence (DNA): TGTGCCAGCAGTTACTCTGGAGAGCCTTACTACGAGCAGTACTTC. This encodes CASSYSGEPYYEQYF.

The chain uses TRBV4-1 and TRBJ2-3; the match to TRBD2 covers 9 bases. Germline values: CDR1 MGHRA, CDR2 YSYEKL. The CDR3 covers 16 residues. The J segment lost 4 bases and the V segment lost 0 bases, leaving 5 bases of the junction unmatched. The CDR3 loop is CASSQDGASGADTQYF. DNA for the CDR3: TGCGCCAGCAGCCAAGATGGGGCTAGCGGGGCAGATACGCAGTATTTT.

The chain employs TRBV27 and TRBJ2-2, with 10 bases lining up with TRBD2. The CDR3 consists of 16 residues. CDR1 MNHEY and CDR2 SMNVEV come from the germline V gene (reference sequence). V lost 7 bases to trimming and J lost 4 bases; unmatched junction nucleotides: 9. The CDR3 reads CASNLSGGAGTGELFF. CDR3 coding DNA: TGTGCCAGCAACTTAAGCGGGGGGGCGGGCACCGGGGAGCTGTTTTTT.

To note about this clone: The same CDR3 also results from other DNA sequences found in this sample. The chain couples TRBV7-9 to TRBJ1-1, with D perhaps TRBD1 (6 bases). The CDR3 covers 15 residues. Per germline, CDR1 SEHNR and CDR2 FQNEAQ (reference sequence). Trimming removed 0 bases from V and 0 bases from J, with 8 bases in between. CDR3 protein: CASSLAQGMNTEAFF. CDR3 nucleotides: TGTGCCAGCAGCTTAGCGCAGGGGATGAACACTGAAGCTTTCTTT.

The gene calls are TRBV4-1 and TRBJ2-1, with D uncertain. V was pared by 1 base and J by 4 bases, with 11 bases between. This CDR3 spans 15 amino acids. The germline CDR1 and CDR2 sequences are MGHRA and YSYEKL. The CDR3: CASSQGYGLYNEQFF. CDR3 nucleotides: TGCGCCAGCAGCCAAGGTTATGGTTTATACAATGAGCAGTTCTTC.

The chain is built from TRBV29-1 and TRBJ2-3; D uncertain. The V gene lost 5 bases and the J gene lost 5 bases, with 11 bases spanning the gap. Germline V gives CDR1 SQVTM, CDR2 ANQGSEA. This CDR3 is 12 amino acids long. The CDR3 coding sequence is TGCAGCGTTACTGGGGTTGGAGATACGCAGTATTTT. As protein: CSVTGVGDTQYF.

The rearrangement uses TRBV11-2 and TRBJ1-1; 10 positions agree with TRBD1. CDR1 is SGHAT, CDR2 FQNNGV, per germline. J gave up 2 bases and V 5 bases, and 5 bases lay outside the gene matches. The CDR3 has 15 residues. The CDR3 DNA follows: TGTGCCAGCAGCCCTCGGGACAGGGGAAACACTGAAGCTTTCTTT. Protein product: CASSPRDRGNTEAFF.

A word on this clone: Other DNA sequences within the sample encode an identical CDR3. The chain joins TRBV14 to TRBJ2-7; D uncertain. The germline V gene encodes CDR1 SGHDN and CDR2 FVKESK. CDR3 size: 12 residues. The V end was cut by 4 bases, the J end by 3 bases, with 7 bases between. CDR3: CASSLSDYEQYF. The CDR3 region has the DNA TGTGCCAGCAGCCTGAGCGACTACGAGCAGTACTTC.

The chain uses TRBV29-1 and TRBJ2-3, with unresolved D. The CDR3 extends over 13 amino acids. The germline V gene has CDR1 SQVTM and CDR2 ANQGSEA. V lost 3 bases and J lost 1, with 8 bases in between. The CDR3 DNA reads TGCAGCGTTGACCTGGATGGCACAGATACGCAGTATTTT. It encodes CSVDLDGTDTQYF.

Only a few counts were recorded for this clone. V is TRBV27 and J is TRBJ2-5; D call uncertain. V was shortened by 1 base and J by 0 bases, with 3 bases between the two germline ends. CDR1 is MNHEY, CDR2 SMNVEV, per germline (reference sequence). The CDR3 has 13 amino acids. The CDR3 region is CASSLFYQETQYF. The CDR3 bases are TGTGCCAGCAGTTTATTCTACCAAGAGACCCAGTACTTC.

The chain has TRBV7-2 and TRBJ2-5; 8 bases are a match to TRBD2. CDR1 SGHTA and CDR2 FQGNSA come from the germline V gene. V trimming: 5 bases; J trimming: 5 bases; junction bases outside the gene matches: 10. The CDR3 runs to 15 residues. DNA for the CDR3: TGTGCCAGCAGCCAGAGTGGCGGGGGGTACGAGACCCAGTACTTC. Protein product: CASSQSGGGYETQYF.

This chain joins TRBV4-3 and TRBJ1-2; D remains ambiguous. The CDR3 has 14 amino acids. Germline assignment: CDR1 LGHNA and CDR2 YSLEER. Deletions cut 0 bases from V and 4 bases from J, with 9 bases between. The CDR3 nucleotides read TGCGCCAGCAGCCAAGAAAGCAGTGGCTATGGCTACACCTTC. Protein: CASSQESSGYGYTF.

The chain has TRBV5-4 and TRBJ2-3; unclear D gene. V lost 2 bases and J 1 base, leaving 11 bases between the germline ends. This CDR3 has 15 residues. From germline, CDR1 is SGHNT and CDR2 YYREEE (reference sequence). The DNA for the CDR3 is TGTGCCAGCAGCTTAATTGAACCAGGCACAGATACGCAGTATTTT. Its protein is CASSLIEPGTDTQYF. Looking up the rest from reference TRBV5-4 and TRBJ2-3 gives the full variable domain: ETGVTQSPTHLIKTRGQQVTLRCSSQSGHNTVSWYQQALGQGPQFIFQYYREEENGRGNFPPRFSGLQFPNYSSELNVNALELDDSALYLCASSLIEPGTDTQYFGPGTRLTVL.

The V call is TRBV15, the J call TRBJ2-2; D gene ambiguous. Germline V gene sequence: CDR1 LNHNV, CDR2 YYDKDF (reference sequence). CDR3 length: 15 residues. V lost 1 base, J lost 4 bases, and 10 bases lay in between. Here the CDR3 reads CATSRGAGITGELFF. The CDR3 region has the DNA TGTGCCACCAGCAGAGGGGCAGGCATCACCGGGGAGCTGTTTTTT.

The rearrangement joins TRBV27 to TRBJ2-7, with 8 bases lining up with TRBD2. The V and J ends lost 3 bases and 3 bases, in that order; junction bases with no gene match: 7. Germline V gene sequence: CDR1 MNHEY, CDR2 SMNVEV (reference sequence). This CDR3 is built from 15 residues. CDR3 residues: CASSFAGGGHYEQYF. DNA for the CDR3: TGTGCCAGCAGTTTTGCCGGGGGGGGCCACTACGAGCAGTACTTC.

This chain links TRBV27 with TRBJ2-7; 10 bases are shared with TRBD1. Unmatched junction bases numbered 9, after V lost 6 bases and J lost 1 base. This CDR3 spans 16 amino acids. Germline V gene sequence: CDR1 MNHEY, CDR2 SMNVEV (reference sequence). The DNA for the CDR3 is TGTGCCAGCAGACCCCGGGGACAGGGGAGATCCTACGAGCAGTACTTC. Its translation: CASRPRGQGRSYEQYF.